These 21 T cell receptor beta chains originate from one sample sequenced in a study of blood T cell repertoires in COVID-19 (TCRdb year 2020). The method was the immunoSEQ multiplex PCR assay. In its TCRdb copy, this immuneACCESS table keeps in-frame sequences only and misses some clones. Where compared with another copy, unresolved V genes explain less than half of these, and the others have no known cause. This sample comprises over 100,000 clones, more than 65% of them detected only once. The ten biggest clones cover around 8% of the sample. The source material was peripheral blood. These receptors all stem from a woman older than 75 with active or convalescent COVID-19.

CDR3 nucleotide sequence: TGTGCCAGCAGTTTTGACAGGGATTACGAGCAGTACTTC. Protein sequence: CASSFDRDYEQYF. This chain uses TRBV12-3 or TRBV12-4 with TRBJ2-7; 7 nucleotides match TRBD1. V shed 3 bases and J 4 bases; nucleotides not matched to a gene: 3. There are 13 residues in the CDR3.

This chain joins TRBV5-3 and TRBJ2-7; possible D gene TRBD2, 6 bases. TRBV5-3 is known as an ORF, though its function is uncertain. Trimming removed 4 bases at V and 0 bases at J, with 14 bases between. This CDR3 has 15 amino acids. The DNA of the CDR3 is TGTGCCAGAAGCCCGGAGGGTGGGAGCTCCTACGAGCAGTACTTC. It translates to CARSPEGGSSYEQYF.

The genes are TRBV5-1 and TRBJ1-6, with D possibly matching TRBD1 (5 bases). The CDR3 sequence is 15 residues long. V shed 4 bases and J shed 9 bases, with 17 bases lying between them. Germline V CDR1 and CDR2: SGHRS, YFSETQ. The CDR3 nucleotides read TGCGCCAGCAGCGCCTCAGGGCAGGGTGGTTCACCCCTCCACTTT. This sequence encodes CASSASGQGGSPLHF.

CDR3 loop: CASSQHTGTAYGYTF. The CDR3 DNA is TGTGCCAGCAGCCAGCATACCGGGACAGCTTATGGCTACACCTTC. The rearrangement uses TRBV14 and TRBJ1-2; 7 bases align to TRBD1. Trimming removed 3 bases from V and 5 bases from J; junction bases left unmatched: 9. The length of the CDR3 is 15 residues. Germline values: CDR1 SGHDN, CDR2 FVKESK.

This clone was recorded only once. The V and J genes are TRBV6-5 and TRBJ1-5; 7 bases are shared with TRBD1. After removal of 10 bases from V and 6 bases from J, the junction contained 9 bases not matched to a gene. Per the germline V gene, CDR1 is MNHEY and CDR2 is SVGAGI. The CDR3 has 13 residues. For the CDR3, the DNA is TGTGCCACGTGGCAGGGGGGCCGTCAGCCCCAGCATTTT. It is translated as CATWQGGRQPQHF.

CDR3 nucleotides: TGCGCCAGCAGTAACCCGCAAGCTAAACAGGATAACACTGAAGCTTTCTTT. It yields the protein CASSNPQAKQDNTEAFF. The rearrangement joins TRBV10-1 to TRBJ1-1; D is possibly TRBD1 (5 bases). Germline assignment: CDR1 WNHNN and CDR2 SYGVQD (reference sequence). The CDR3 has 17 residues. The V end was cut by 5 bases, the J end by 2 bases, with 21 bases between.

The chain recombines TRBV6-5 with TRBJ2-2; 9 positions match TRBD1. The junction had 8 bases not matched to a gene; V was cut back by 6 bases and J by 6 bases. In germline, CDR1 is MNHEY, CDR2 SVGAGI. The CDR3 has 15 residues. CDR3 bases: TGTGCCAGCAGGCCGCCGGGACAGGGCTCCGGGGAGCTGTTTTTT. It specifies CASRPPGQGSGELFF.

V and J are TRBV19 and TRBJ2-1; 14 nucleotides align to TRBD2. Germline values: CDR1 LNHDA, CDR2 SQIVND (reference sequence). This CDR3 has 18 amino acids. The V gene end was trimmed by 7 bases and the J gene end by 9 bases; junction bases not matched to a gene: 17. This CDR3 reads CASTRGLAGATLQGEQFF. Written as DNA, the CDR3 is TGTGCCAGTACCCGGGGACTAGCGGGAGCGACCCTACAAGGTGAGCAGTTCTTC.

The chain links TRBV27 to TRBJ2-7; possible D gene TRBD2, 6 bases. The CDR3 covers 13 residues. Germline V gene data show CDR1 as MNHEY and CDR2 as SMNVEV (reference sequence). V lost 4 bases and J lost 3, with 10 bases in between. The CDR3 DNA follows: TGTGCCAGCAGTTCGGGACTGGACTACGAGCAGTACTTC. It encodes CASSSGLDYEQYF.

V and J are TRBV11-2 and TRBJ2-2; 12 nucleotides line up with TRBD2. The CDR3 is 16 amino acids. CDR1 is SGHAT, CDR2 FQNNGV, per germline. V dropped 7 bases and J dropped 7; count of bases not matched to a gene: 10. Here the CDR3 DNA reads TGTGCCAGCACTCCGCTAGCGGGAGGGCCGGTCGGGGAGCTGTTTTTT. It translates to CASTPLAGGPVGELFF.

The chain is built from TRBV11-3 and TRBJ2-5; 13 nucleotides match TRBD2. CDR1 and CDR2 (germline): SGHNT, YENEEA. The CDR3 totals 16 residues. The V segment lost 6 bases and the J segment 1 base; nucleotides outside the gene matches: 5. This CDR3 reads CASSRGTSGVQETQYF. The CDR3 DNA reads as TGTGCCAGCAGTCGTGGGACTAGCGGGGTCCAAGAGACCCAGTACTTC.

This chain connects TRBV5-1 to TRBJ1-4; D is perhaps TRBD1 (5 bases). The CDR3 contains 14 residues. Between the trimmed V and J ends, which lost 4 bases and 5 bases, there was a span of 12 bases. Germline CDR1 SGHRS, CDR2 YFSETQ. This CDR3 is CASSLGLPNEKLFF. In DNA, the CDR3 is TGCGCCAGCAGCCTGGGACTGCCGAATGAAAAACTGTTTTTT.

V and J are TRBV7-9 and TRBJ1-2; TRBD1 might be the D (5 bases). With 4 bases removed from V and 8 bases from J, the gap between germline ends came to 17 bases. Germline V lookup: CDR1 SEHNR, CDR2 FQNEAQ (reference sequence). The CDR3 runs 14 residues. The CDR3 sequence is CASSSAKQGLGYTF. The CDR3 DNA reads TGTGCCAGCAGCTCCGCAAAGCAGGGTTTGGGCTACACCTTC.

The gene calls are TRBV7-8 and TRBJ2-2, with 14 bases fitting TRBD2. CDR3 size: 16 residues. Trimming at V came to 6 bases and at J to 10 bases, leaving 10 bases not matched to a gene. The V gene's germline CDR1 is SGHVS and CDR2 FQNEAQ. DNA for the CDR3: TGTGCCAGCAGTTATACCGGGACTAGCGGGAGAGCGGAGCTGTTTTTT. Protein: CASSYTGTSGRAELFF.

The chain uses TRBV11-2 and TRBJ2-1; 7 nucleotides line up with TRBD1. Germline trimming cut 5 bases from V and 5 bases from J; bases unmatched to any gene: 9. This CDR3 is built from 15 residues. Germline V gene lookup returns CDR1 SGHAT and CDR2 FQNNGV. CDR3 loop: CASSLTGQTHNEQFF. CDR3 coding DNA: TGTGCCAGCAGCCTAACGGGACAGACACACAATGAGCAGTTCTTC.

Here the CDR3 reads CASSKQGFGNTIYF. The CDR3 DNA follows: TGTGCCAGCAGCAAACAGGGTTTTGGAAACACCATATATTTT. This chain joins TRBV5-6 and TRBJ1-3, with D possibly being TRBD1 (6 bases). The CDR3 is made up of 14 amino acids. Germline CDR1 SGHDT, CDR2 YYEEEE. V lost 4 bases to trimming and J lost 3 bases, with 11 bases between them. Full variable domain (remainder filled in from reference TRBV5-6 and TRBJ1-3): DAGVTQSPTHLIKTRGQQVTLRCSPKSGHDTVSWYQQALGQGPQFIFQYYEEEERQRGNFPDRFSGHQFPNYSSELNVNALLLGDSALYLCASSKQGFGNTIYFGEGSWLTVV.

V is TRBV7-9 and J is TRBJ1-3, with a weak D call TRBD1 (6 bases). The V end lost 6 bases, the J end lost 0 bases, and 12 bases lay between the germline ends. CDR3 length: 15 residues. Germline V CDR1 and CDR2: SEHNR, FQNEAQ (reference sequence). The CDR3 coding sequence is TGTGCCAGCAGTCTAGACAGGCACTCTGGAAACACCATATATTTT. It codes for CASSLDRHSGNTIYF.

The chain recombines TRBV5-1 with TRBJ2-1, with 12 bases matching TRBD2. With 2 bases clipped from V and 3 bases from J, the junction kept 3 bases outside the gene matches. CDR3 size: 16 residues. Germline loops: CDR1 SGHRS, CDR2 YFSETQ. CDR3 sequence (DNA): TGCGCCAGCAGCTTTACTAGCGGGGGGAACTACAATGAGCAGTTCTTC. Its translation: CASSFTSGGNYNEQFF. Based on the CDR3 plus reference TRBV5-1 and TRBJ2-1, the full variable domain is KAGVTQTPRYLIKTRGQQVTLSCSPISGHRSVSWYQQTPGQGLQFLFEYFSETQRNKGNFPGRFSGRQFSNSRSEMNVSTLELGDSALYLCASSFTSGGNYNEQFFGPGTRLTVL.

This sequence joins TRBV10-3 and TRBJ1-5; 8 nucleotides match TRBD1. Germline V gene sequence: CDR1 ENHRY, CDR2 SYGVKD. There are 15 residues in the CDR3. The junction had 4 bases not matched to a gene; V was cut back by 3 bases and J by 3 bases. CDR3 in amino acids: CAISERDRTNQPQHF. The CDR3, as DNA: TGTGCCATCAGTGAACGGGACAGGACCAATCAGCCCCAGCATTTT.

This clone was detected once. The DNA of the CDR3 is TGTGCCAGCAGCTTGGAACTAGCGGGAGGCACTGAGCAGTTCTTC. It yields the protein CASSLELAGGTEQFF. V and J are TRBV5-4 and TRBJ2-1; 12 nucleotides agree with TRBD2. The V segment lost 0 bases and the J segment 9 bases; nucleotides outside the gene matches: 4. Germline lookup yields CDR1 SGHNT and CDR2 YYREEE (reference sequence). CDR3 length: 15 amino acids.

The chain employs TRBV7-9 and TRBJ2-7; 8 bases map to TRBD1. This CDR3 is 16 amino acids long. CDR1 SEHNR and CDR2 FQNEAQ come from the germline V gene (reference sequence). Unmatched junction bases numbered 11, after V lost 5 bases and J lost 2 bases. The CDR3, as DNA: TGTGCCAGCAGCCCAACGTCCGGGACAGGAACCTACGAGCAGTACTTC. This gives the protein CASSPTSGTGTYEQYF.